Listed below are T cell receptor beta chains from one sample, sequenced in a study of blood T cells in healthy people across ages. Via MiXCR, TCRdb re-called the 5' RACE reads, giving one row per CDR3 protein. The sample has 700,000 or so distinct CDR3 sequences; 22% are singletons. The sequenced sample was blood. Source of these receptors: a man between 65 and 80 years old in good health. CDR3s include the opening cysteine and the closing phenylalanine or tryptophan. D genes are given only for firm matches. Clone size, where shown, is once, few, many, or a class for clones that have expanded.

abundance	v_gene	j_gene	d_gene	CDR3nt	CDR3aa
few	TRBV7-2	TRBJ1-4	.	TGTGCCAGCAGCTTATCATGGGGACGGATTAATGAAAAACTGTTTTTT	CASSLSWGRINEKLFF
.	TRBV29-1	TRBJ2-6	.	TGCAGCGTTGAAGATAACGAGGGGGACTCTGGGGCCAACGTCCTGACTTTC	CSVEDNEGDSGANVLTF
.	TRBV6-2/TRBV6-3	TRBJ2-1	.	TGTGCCAGCACCACCGGACTCGTGGGTAATGAGCAGTTCTTC	CASTTGLVGNEQFF
.	TRBV18	TRBJ2-7	.	TGTGCCAGCTCACCACTCGGTTCCAGATTATCCTACGAGCAGTACTTC	CASSPLGSRLSYEQYF
.	TRBV5-1	TRBJ1-2	.	TGCGCCAGCAGCTTGGCCAGGACAGCTTCCCAGGGCTATGGCTACACCTTC	CASSLARTASQGYGYTF
.	TRBV6-1	TRBJ2-1	.	TGTGCCAGCAGTGAATTCCCGGGACATCTCTACAATGAGCAGTTCTTC	CASSEFPGHLYNEQFF
few	TRBV5-1	TRBJ1-3	.	TGCGCCAGCAGCTTGGGCAGGAACTCTGGAAACACCATATATTTT	CASSLGRNSGNTIYF
.	TRBV7-2	TRBJ1-2	TRBD1	TGTGCCAGCAGCACTCGACAGGGTGAGGATGGCTACACCTTC	CASSTRQGEDGYTF
few	TRBV19	TRBJ2-2	.	TGTGCCAGTAGTATAGATCAGGCCGGACTACGGGAGCTGTTTTTT	CASSIDQAGLRELFF
few	TRBV28	TRBJ2-4	.	TGTGCCAGCAGTTTATACGGGGGCGCGACCAAAAACATTCAGTACTTC	CASSLYGGATKNIQYF
few	TRBV5-1	TRBJ1-5	.	TGCGCCAGCAGCTTGGATTGGGGGTCACGGCCCCAGCATTTT	CASSLDWGSRPQHF
.	TRBV4-2	TRBJ2-1	TRBD2	TGTGCCAGCAGCCTTCTAGCGGGGGCTCAGGATGAGCAGTTCTTC	CASSLLAGAQDEQFF
.	TRBV5-6	TRBJ1-3	.	TGTGCCAGCAGCTTGACAGGGCCAGGAAACACCATATATTTT	CASSLTGPGNTIYF
.	TRBV27	TRBJ2-3	.	TGTGCCAGCAGCCGCTCGGACCTAACAGATACGCAGTATTTT	CASSRSDLTDTQYF
.	TRBV12-5	TRBJ2-5	.	TGTGCTAGCGCGTCTTATCTCGGTCAAGAGACCCAGTACTTC	CASASYLGQETQYF
.	TRBV9	TRBJ1-2	.	TGTGCCAGCAGCGTAGGGGGTATCTATGGCTACACCTTC	CASSVGGIYGYTF
.	TRBV5-1	TRBJ2-7	TRBD1	TGCGCCAGCAGCTTAAGGACAGGGTTCACCTACGAGCAGTACTTC	CASSLRTGFTYEQYF
few	TRBV7-6	TRBJ1-2	.	TGTGCCAGCAGCTCCAGCACAGGGTTTGGCTACACCTTC	CASSSSTGFGYTF
few	TRBV6-5	TRBJ2-7	TRBD1	TGTGCCAGCAGACGCCCGGGACAGGGCAAGCAGTACTTC	CASRRPGQGKQYF
many	TRBV12-3/TRBV12-4	TRBJ2-1	TRBD2	TGTGCCAGCAGTTTAGGGGGACTAGCGGGAGTCAATGAGCAGTTCTTC	CASSLGGLAGVNEQFF
.	TRBV12-3/TRBV12-4	TRBJ2-3	TRBD2	TGTGCCAGCAGTCCCCGAGGAGCGGGGAGCACAGATACGCAGTATTTT	CASSPRGAGSTDTQYF
many	TRBV3-1	TRBJ2-3	.	TGTGCCAGCAGCCAGGTCGGGGATACGCAGTATTTT	CASSQVGDTQYF
.	TRBV20-1	TRBJ2-1	.	TGCAGTGCTTACGTAGGGGCGGGCCCAGGGTTCGACAATGAGCAGTTCTTC	CSAYVGAGPGFDNEQFF
few	TRBV7-8	TRBJ2-6	TRBD2	TGTGCCAGCAGCCCTACCGGGGGGTCCTCTGGGGCCAACGTCCTGACTTTC	CASSPTGGSSGANVLTF
.	TRBV6-6	TRBJ2-3	TRBD2	TGTGCCAGCAGTTACGGGCTGGGCGGGGGAAACACAGATACGCAGTATTTT	CASSYGLGGGNTDTQYF
.	TRBV20-1	TRBJ2-7	.	TGCAGTGCCAACTCGGACAGAAACTACGAGCAGTACTTC	CSANSDRNYEQYF
.	TRBV29-1	TRBJ2-5	.	TGCAGCATTTTGGGGGCAGGTGGGGAGACCCAGTACTTC	CSILGAGGETQYF
few	TRBV14	TRBJ1-6	.	TGTGCCAGCAGCCAAGTCCTACTACAGGGAGCGGCTTCACCCCTCCACTTT	CASSQVLLQGAASPLHF
.	TRBV6-5	TRBJ1-2	TRBD1	TGTGCCAGCACCGCGGACAGGACCCGCTATGGCTACACCTTC	CASTADRTRYGYTF
.	TRBV7-2	TRBJ2-5	.	TGTGCCAGCAGCTTCGGATTGGGAAAGACCCAGTACTTC	CASSFGLGKTQYF
few	TRBV9	TRBJ2-5	.	TGTGCCAGCAGCGTAGGTGGTGGGGAGACCCAGTACTTC	CASSVGGGETQYF
.	TRBV5-5	TRBJ1-5	.	TGTGCCAGCAGCTTGCATTCGGGGCCTCAGCCCCAGCATTTT	CASSLHSGPQPQHF
.	TRBV11-3	TRBJ2-1	.	TGTGCCAGCAGCTTACGGACACGCTACAATGAGCAGTTCTTC	CASSLRTRYNEQFF
.	TRBV7-2	TRBJ2-1	.	TGTGCCAGCAGCTTAGTTGGGGTCAGGGGATACAATGAGCAGTTCTTC	CASSLVGVRGYNEQFF
.	TRBV5-1	TRBJ1-2	.	TGCGCCAGCAGCCCGGGACATTACTTCGGATATGGCTACACCTTC	CASSPGHYFGYGYTF
few	TRBV29-1	TRBJ1-2	.	TGCAGCGTTTTCGATGGTTCTCGCTATGGCTACACCTTC	CSVFDGSRYGYTF
.	TRBV2	TRBJ2-7	TRBD2	TGTGCCAGCAGGGAGCGGGGGGCGAGTGAGCAGTACTTC	CASRERGASEQYF
.	TRBV11-2	TRBJ2-3	TRBD2	TGTGCCAGCAGCTTATTGAGCGGGGGGAACACAGATACGCAGTATTTT	CASSLLSGGNTDTQYF